Shown below are 3 T cell receptor beta chains from a single sample sequenced in a study of cytomegalovirus exposure and HLA in healthy donors. Sequenced by immunoSEQ multiplex PCR; TCRdb stores in-frame clones only, minus some. The sample has 150,000 to 200,000 clones; 84% are singletons. The sample consisted of PBMCs. These receptors all come from a man in his thirties or forties in good health and CMV-seropositive.

The CDR3 loop reads CASSDGWVESPLHF. As DNA, the CDR3 is TGTGCCAGCAGTGACGGGTGGGTAGAATCACCCCTCCACTTT. This rearrangement joins TRBV25-1 to TRBJ1-6; no clear D gene. This CDR3 spans 14 amino acids. V gave up 3 bases and J gave up 10 bases, with 13 bases separating them. Germline CDR1 MGHDK, CDR2 SYGVNS.

The chain combines TRBV4-3 with TRBJ1-1; no firm D call. The length of the CDR3 is 13 residues. Germline assignment: CDR1 LGHNA and CDR2 YSLEER. The V end lost 3 bases, the J end lost 3 bases, and 8 bases lay between the germline ends. CDR3 in DNA: TGCGCCAGCAGCCACAACGGGGACACTGAAGCTTTCTTT. As protein: CASSHNGDTEAFF.

This chain uses TRBV2 with TRBJ1-2; TRBD1 agrees at 7 bases. Germline loops: CDR1 SNHLY, CDR2 FYNNEI. V gave up 5 bases and J gave up 0 bases; unmatched junction bases: 6. The CDR3 consists of 15 residues. The CDR3 DNA reads TGTGCCAGCAGTCCAGACAGGGATACTAACTATGGCTACACCTTC. Translation gives CASSPDRDTNYGYTF.